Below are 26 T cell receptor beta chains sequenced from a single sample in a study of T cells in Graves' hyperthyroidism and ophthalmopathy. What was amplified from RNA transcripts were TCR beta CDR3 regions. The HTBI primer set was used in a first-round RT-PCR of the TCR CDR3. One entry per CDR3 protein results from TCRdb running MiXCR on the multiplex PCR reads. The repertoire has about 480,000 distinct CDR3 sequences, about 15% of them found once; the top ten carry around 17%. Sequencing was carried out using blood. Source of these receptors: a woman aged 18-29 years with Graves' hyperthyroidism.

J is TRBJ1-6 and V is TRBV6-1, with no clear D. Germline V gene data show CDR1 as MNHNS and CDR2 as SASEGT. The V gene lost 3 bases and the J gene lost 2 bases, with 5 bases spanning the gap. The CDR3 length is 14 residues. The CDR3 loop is CASSEGTYNSPLHF. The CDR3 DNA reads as TGTGCCAGCAGTGAGGGGACCTATAATTCACCCCTCCACTTT.

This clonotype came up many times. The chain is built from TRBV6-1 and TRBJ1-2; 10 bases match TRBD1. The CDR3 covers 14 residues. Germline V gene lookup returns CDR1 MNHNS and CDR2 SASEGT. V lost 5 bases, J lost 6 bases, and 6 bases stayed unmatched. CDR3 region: CASSPLDRGHGYTF. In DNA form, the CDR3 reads TGTGCCAGCAGTCCCCTCGACAGGGGGCATGGCTACACCTTC.

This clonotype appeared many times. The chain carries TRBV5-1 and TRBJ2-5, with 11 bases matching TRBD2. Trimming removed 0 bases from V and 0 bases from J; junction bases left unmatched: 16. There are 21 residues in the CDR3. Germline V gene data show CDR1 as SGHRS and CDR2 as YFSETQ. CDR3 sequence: CASSLGPWPLVAGGYQETQYF. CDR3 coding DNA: TGCGCCAGCAGCTTGGGGCCCTGGCCGTTGGTAGCGGGAGGGTACCAAGAGACCCAGTACTTC. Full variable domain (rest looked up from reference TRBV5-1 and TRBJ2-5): KAGVTQTPRYLIKTRGQQVTLSCSPISGHRSVSWYQQTPGQGLQFLFEYFSETQRNKGNFPGRFSGRQFSNSRSEMNVSTLELGDSALYLCASSLGPWPLVAGGYQETQYFGPGTRLLVL.

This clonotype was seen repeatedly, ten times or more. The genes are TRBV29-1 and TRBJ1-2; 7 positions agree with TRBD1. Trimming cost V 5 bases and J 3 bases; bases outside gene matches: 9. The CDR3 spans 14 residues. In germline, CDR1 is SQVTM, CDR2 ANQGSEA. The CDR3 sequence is CSVRHRGSDYGYTF. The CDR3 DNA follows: TGCAGCGTTCGGCACAGGGGTTCGGACTATGGCTACACCTTC.

The CDR3 DNA sequence: TGCGCCAGCAGCCACATAAACAATGAGCAGTTCTTC. Its translation is CASSHINNEQFF. The rearrangement joins TRBV4-1 to TRBJ2-1; D not certain. CDR1 is MGHRA, CDR2 YSYEKL, per germline. V was clipped by 3 bases and J by 5 bases, with 5 bases between them. The CDR3 extends over 12 amino acids.

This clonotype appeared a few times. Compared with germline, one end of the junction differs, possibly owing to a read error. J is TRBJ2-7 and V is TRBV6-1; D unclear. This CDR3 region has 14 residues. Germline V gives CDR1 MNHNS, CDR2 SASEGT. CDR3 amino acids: CASSEVLAVYEQYF. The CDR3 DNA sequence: TGTGCCAGCAGTGAAGTATTAGCTGTCTACGAGCAGTATTTC.

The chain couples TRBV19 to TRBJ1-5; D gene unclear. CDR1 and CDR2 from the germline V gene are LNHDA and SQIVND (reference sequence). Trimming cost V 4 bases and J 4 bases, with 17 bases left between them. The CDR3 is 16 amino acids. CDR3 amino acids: CASSTPADLRNQPQHF. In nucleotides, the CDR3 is TGTGCCAGTAGTACCCCCGCCGACCTTCGAAATCAGCCCCAGCATTTT.

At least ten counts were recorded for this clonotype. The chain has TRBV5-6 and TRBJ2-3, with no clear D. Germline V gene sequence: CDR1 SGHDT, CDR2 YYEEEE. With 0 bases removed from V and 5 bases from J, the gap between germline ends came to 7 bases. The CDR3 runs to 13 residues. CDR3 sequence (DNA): TGTGCCAGCAGCTTGGCACTAAAAGATACGCAGTATTTT. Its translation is CASSLALKDTQYF. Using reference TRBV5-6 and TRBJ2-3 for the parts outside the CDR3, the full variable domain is DAGVTQSPTHLIKTRGQQVTLRCSPKSGHDTVSWYQQALGQGPQFIFQYYEEEERQRGNFPDRFSGHQFPNYSSELNVNALLLGDSALYLCASSLALKDTQYFGPGTRLTVL.

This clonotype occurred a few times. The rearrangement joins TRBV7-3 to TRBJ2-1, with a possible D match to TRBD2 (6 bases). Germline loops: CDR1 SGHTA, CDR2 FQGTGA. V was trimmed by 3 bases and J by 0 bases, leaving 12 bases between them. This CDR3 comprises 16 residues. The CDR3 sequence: CASSLWTTSSYNEQFF. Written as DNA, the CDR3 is TGTGCCAGCAGCTTGTGGACTACCAGCTCCTACAATGAGCAGTTCTTC.

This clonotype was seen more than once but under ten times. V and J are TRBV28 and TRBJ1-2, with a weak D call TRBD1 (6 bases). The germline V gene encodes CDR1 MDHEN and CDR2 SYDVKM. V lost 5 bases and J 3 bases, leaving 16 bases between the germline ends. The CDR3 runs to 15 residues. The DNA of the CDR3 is TGTGCCAGCAGTCCTCCAGGGGAGCCATACTATGGCTACACCTTC. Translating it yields CASSPPGEPYYGYTF.

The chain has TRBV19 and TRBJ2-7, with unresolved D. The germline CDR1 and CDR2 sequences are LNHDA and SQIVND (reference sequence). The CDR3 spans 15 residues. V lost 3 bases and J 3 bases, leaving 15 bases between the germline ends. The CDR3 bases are TGTGCCAGTAGTATTTCCCCAACAGATTTCTACGAGCAGTACTTC. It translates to CASSISPTDFYEQYF.

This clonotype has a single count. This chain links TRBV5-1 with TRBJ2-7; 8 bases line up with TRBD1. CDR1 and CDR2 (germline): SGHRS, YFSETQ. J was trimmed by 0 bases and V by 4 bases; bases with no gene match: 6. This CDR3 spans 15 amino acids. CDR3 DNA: TGCGCCAGCAGCCCGACAGGGGCGAGCTCCTACGAGCAGTACTTC. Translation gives CASSPTGASSYEQYF.

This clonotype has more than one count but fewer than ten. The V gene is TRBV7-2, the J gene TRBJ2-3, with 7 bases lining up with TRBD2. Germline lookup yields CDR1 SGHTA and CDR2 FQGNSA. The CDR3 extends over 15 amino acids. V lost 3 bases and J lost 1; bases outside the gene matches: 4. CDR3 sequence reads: CASSFRAGRTDTQYF. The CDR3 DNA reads TGTGCCAGCAGCTTTCGAGCGGGACGCACAGATACGCAGTATTTT.

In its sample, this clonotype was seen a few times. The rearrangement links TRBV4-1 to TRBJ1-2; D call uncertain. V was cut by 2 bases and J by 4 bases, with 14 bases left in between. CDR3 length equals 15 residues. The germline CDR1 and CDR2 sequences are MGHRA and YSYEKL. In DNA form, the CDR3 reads TGCGCCAGCAGCCAACCCACAGCGCCCGGCTATGGCTACACCTTC. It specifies CASSQPTAPGYGYTF.

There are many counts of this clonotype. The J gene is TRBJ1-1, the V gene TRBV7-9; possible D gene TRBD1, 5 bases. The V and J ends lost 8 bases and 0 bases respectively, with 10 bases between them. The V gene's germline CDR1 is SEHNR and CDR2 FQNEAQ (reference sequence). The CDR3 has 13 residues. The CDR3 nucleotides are TGTGCCAGCCACAGGACAATGAACACTGAAGCTTTCTTT. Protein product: CASHRTMNTEAFF.

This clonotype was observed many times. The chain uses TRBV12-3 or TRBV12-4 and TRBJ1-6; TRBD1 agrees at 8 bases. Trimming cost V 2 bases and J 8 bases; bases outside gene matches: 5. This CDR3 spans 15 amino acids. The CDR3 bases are TGTGCCAGCAGTTTAAGTCAGGGGGCGCATTCACCCCTCCACTTT. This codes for CASSLSQGAHSPLHF.

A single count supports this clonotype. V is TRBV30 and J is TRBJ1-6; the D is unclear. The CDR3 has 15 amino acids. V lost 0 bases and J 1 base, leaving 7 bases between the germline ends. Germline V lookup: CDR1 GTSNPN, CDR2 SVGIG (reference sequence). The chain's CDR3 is CAWSVPMSYNSPLHF. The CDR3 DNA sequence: TGTGCCTGGAGTGTACCGATGTCCTATAATTCACCCCTCCACTTT.

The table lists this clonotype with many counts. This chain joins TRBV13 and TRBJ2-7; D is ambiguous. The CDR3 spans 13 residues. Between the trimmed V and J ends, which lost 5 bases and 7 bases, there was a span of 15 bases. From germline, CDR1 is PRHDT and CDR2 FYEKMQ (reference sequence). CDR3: CASSAPRRPEQYF. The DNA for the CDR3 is TGTGCCAGCAGCGCCCCCCGACGACCTGAGCAGTACTTC. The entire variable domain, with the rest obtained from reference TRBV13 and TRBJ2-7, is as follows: AAGVIQSPRHLIKEKRETATLKCYPIPRHDTVYWYQQGPGQDPQFLISFYEKMQSDKGSIPDRFSAQQFSDYHSELNMSSLELGDSALYFCASSAPRRPEQYFGPGTRLTVT.

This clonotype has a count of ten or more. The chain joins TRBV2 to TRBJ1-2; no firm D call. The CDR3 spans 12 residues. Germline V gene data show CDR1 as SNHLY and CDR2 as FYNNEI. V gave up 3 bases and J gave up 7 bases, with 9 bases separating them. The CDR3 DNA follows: TGTGCCAGCAGTGAGTCGGGGTTTGGCTACACCTTC. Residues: CASSESGFGYTF.

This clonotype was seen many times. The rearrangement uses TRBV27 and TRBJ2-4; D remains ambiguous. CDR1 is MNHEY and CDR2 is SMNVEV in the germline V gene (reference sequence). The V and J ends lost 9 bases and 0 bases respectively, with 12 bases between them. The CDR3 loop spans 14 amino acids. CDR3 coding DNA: TGTGCCAGTCAGCCGAGTACAGCCAAAAACATTCAGTACTTC. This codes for CASQPSTAKNIQYF.

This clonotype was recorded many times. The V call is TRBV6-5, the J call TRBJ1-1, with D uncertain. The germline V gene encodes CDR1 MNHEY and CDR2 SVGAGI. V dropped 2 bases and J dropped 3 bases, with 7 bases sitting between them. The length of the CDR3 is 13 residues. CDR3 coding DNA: TGTGCCAGCAGTTACCGGGCCTACACTGAAGCTTTCTTT. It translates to CASSYRAYTEAFF.

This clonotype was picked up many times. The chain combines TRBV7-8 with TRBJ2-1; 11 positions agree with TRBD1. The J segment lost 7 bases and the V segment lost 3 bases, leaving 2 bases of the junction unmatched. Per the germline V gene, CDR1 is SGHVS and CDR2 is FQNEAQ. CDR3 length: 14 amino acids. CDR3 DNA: TGTGCCAGCAGCTTGGACAGGGGGCGAAATGAGCAGTTCTTC. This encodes CASSLDRGRNEQFF.

CDR3 protein: CSARDSGRPSFYNEQFF. The DNA for the CDR3 is TGCAGTGCTAGAGATAGCGGGAGGCCCAGTTTCTACAATGAGCAGTTCTTC. This sequence joins TRBV20-1 and TRBJ2-1; 10 positions match TRBD2. Trimming took 0 bases from V and 3 from J; bases not matched to a gene: 8. In germline, CDR1 is DFQATT, CDR2 SNEGSKA (reference sequence). The CDR3 runs to 17 residues.

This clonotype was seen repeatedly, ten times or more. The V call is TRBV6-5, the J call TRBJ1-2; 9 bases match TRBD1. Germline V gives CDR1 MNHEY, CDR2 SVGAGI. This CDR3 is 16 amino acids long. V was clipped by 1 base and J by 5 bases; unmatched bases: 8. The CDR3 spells CASSYLWDRALYGYTF. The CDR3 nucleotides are TGTGCCAGCAGTTACTTGTGGGACAGGGCGTTGTATGGCTACACCTTC.

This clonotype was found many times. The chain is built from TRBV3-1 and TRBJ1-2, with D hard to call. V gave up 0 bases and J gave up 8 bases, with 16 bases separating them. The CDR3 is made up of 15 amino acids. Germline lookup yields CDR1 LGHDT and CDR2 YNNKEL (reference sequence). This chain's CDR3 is CASSQDTTTRQGYTF. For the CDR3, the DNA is TGTGCCAGCAGCCAAGATACCACCACCCGCCAGGGCTACACCTTC.

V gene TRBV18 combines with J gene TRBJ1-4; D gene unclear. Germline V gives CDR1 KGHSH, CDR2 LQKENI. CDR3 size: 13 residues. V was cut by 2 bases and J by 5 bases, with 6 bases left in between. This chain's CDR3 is CASSPGENEKLFF. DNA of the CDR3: TGTGCCAGCTCACCAGGGGAAAATGAAAAACTGTTTTTT.